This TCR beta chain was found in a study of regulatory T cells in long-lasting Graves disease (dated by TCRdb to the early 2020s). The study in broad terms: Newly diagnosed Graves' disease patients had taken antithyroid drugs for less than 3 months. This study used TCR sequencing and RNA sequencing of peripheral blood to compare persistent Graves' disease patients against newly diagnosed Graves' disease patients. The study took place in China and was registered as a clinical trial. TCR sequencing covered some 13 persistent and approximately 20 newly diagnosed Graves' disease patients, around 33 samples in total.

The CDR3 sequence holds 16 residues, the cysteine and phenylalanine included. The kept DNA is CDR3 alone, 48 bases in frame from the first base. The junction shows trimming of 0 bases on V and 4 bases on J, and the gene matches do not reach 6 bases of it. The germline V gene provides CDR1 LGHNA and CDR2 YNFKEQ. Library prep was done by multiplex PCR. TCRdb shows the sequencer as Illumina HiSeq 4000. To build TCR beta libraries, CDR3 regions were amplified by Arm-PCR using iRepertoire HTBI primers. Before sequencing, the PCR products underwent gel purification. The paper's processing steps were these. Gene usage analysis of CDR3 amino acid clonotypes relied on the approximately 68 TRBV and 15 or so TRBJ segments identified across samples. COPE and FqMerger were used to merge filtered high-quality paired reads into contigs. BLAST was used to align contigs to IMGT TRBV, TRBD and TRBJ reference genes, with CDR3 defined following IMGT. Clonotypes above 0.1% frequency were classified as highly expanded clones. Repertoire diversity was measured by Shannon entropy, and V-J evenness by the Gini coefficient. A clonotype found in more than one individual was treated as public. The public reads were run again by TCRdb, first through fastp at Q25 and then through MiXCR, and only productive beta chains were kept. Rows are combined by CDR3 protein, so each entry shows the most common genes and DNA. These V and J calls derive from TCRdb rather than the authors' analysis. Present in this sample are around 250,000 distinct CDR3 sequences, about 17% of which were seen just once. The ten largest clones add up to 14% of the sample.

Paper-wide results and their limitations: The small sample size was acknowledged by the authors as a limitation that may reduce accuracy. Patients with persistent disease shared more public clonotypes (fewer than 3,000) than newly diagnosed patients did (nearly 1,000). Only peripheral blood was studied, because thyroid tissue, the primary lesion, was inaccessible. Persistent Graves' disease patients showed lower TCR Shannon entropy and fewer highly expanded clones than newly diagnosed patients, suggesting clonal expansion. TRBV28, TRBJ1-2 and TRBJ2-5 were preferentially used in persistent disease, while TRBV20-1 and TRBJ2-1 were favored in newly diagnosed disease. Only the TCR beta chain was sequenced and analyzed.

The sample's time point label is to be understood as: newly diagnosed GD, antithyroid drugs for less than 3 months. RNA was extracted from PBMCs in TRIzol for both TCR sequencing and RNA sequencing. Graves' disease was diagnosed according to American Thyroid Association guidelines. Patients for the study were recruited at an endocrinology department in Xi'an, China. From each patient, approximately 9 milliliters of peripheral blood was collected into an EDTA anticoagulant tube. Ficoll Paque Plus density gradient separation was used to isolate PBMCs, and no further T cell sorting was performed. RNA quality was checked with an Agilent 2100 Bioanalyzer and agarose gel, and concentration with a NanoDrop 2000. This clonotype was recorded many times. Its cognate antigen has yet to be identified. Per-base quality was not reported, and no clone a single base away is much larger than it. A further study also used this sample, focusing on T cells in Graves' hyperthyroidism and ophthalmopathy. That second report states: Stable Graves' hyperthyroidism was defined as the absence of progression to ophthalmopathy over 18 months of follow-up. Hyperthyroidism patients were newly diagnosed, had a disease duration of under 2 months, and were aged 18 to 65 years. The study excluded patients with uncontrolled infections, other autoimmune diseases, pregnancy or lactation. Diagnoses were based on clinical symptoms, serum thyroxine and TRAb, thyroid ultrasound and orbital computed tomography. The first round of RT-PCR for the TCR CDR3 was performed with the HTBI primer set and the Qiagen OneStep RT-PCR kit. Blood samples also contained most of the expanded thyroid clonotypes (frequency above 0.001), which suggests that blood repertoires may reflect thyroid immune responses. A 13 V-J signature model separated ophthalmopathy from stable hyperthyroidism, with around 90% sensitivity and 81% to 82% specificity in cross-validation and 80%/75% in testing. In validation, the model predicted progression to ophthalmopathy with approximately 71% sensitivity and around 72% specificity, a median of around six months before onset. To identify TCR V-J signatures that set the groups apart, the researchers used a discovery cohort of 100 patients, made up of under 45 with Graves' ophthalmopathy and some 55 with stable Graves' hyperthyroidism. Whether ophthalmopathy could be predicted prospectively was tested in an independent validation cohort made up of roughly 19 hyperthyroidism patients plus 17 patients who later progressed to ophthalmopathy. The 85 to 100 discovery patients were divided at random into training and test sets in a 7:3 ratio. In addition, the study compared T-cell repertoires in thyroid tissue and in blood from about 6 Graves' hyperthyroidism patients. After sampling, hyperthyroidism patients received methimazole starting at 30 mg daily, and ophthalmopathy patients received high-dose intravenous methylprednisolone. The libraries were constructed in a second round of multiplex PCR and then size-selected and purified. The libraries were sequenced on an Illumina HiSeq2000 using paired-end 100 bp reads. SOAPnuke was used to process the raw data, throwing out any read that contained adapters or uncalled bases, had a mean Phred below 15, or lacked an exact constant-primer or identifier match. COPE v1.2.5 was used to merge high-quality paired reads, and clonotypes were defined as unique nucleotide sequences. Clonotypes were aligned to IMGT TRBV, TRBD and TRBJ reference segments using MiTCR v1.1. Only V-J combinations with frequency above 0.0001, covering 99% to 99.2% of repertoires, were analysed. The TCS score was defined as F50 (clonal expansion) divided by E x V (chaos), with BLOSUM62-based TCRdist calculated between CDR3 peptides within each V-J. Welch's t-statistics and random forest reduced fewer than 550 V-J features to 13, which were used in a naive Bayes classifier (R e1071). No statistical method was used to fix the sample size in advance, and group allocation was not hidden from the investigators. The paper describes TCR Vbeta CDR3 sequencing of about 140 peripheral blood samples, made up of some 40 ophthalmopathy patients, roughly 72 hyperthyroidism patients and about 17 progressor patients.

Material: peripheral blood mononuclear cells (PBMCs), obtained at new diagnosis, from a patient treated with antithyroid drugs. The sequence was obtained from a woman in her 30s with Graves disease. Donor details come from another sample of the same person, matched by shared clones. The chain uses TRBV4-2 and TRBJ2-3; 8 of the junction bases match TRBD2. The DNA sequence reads TGTGCCAGCAGCCAAGAAGCGGCGGGGGGACCAGATACGCAGTATTTT. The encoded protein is CASSQEAAGGPDTQYF.